This TCR beta chain was identified in a study of read filtering for tumor transcriptome and immune sequencing. This clonotype was seen at least ten times. Molecular barcoded adaptors covering alpha/delta and beta/gamma chains were used on roughly 400 ng RNA. TCRdb passed the reads through MiXCR, listing each CDR3 protein once. The sample contains 75,000 to 95,000 distinct CDR3 sequences, roughly 21% of which appear only once. This CDR3 comprises 16 residues. Trimming left V 0 bases short and J 0 bases short, with 11 bases between. Germline V gene sequence: CDR1 SGHRS, CDR2 YFSETQ. The V call is TRBV5-1, the J call TRBJ2-3; D not certain. The source of this sequence is a donor at least 40 years old with multiple myeloma. What was sequenced was a population of CD138-negative cells sorted from bone marrow. CDR3 region: CASSLEAFQSTDTQYF. DNA of the CDR3: TGCGCCAGCAGCTTGGAAGCCTTTCAGAGCACAGATACGCAGTATTTT.